This T cell receptor (beta chain) comes out of a study of blood T cell repertoires in COVID-19 (dated by TCRdb to 2020 to 2021). Some background on the complete study: The collaborator samples originated in the United States, Italy and Spain and spanned the acute and convalescent phases of COVID-19. The prospective study material was composed of cDNA or gDNA derived from T cells, B-cell-depleted T cells, or PBMCs. Deeply sampled blood TCRbeta repertoires from subjects exposed to, actively infected with, or recovered from COVID-19 were included in the dataset. The repertoires were made available in a free public database intended to serve as a resource for research on the immune response to SARS-CoV-2. The samples were drawn from two sources: the first 160 participants of the ongoing ImmuneRACE study, and approximately 1,300 subjects contributed by 6 global collaborators. The sample metadata nearly always contained a de-identified subject ID, COVID-19 status, age in years and sex. Where available, HLA class I and class II types were obtained from metadata supplied by the sample provider rather than from assay-based typing. Here is what the overall study found, with its caveats: Clinical and demographic metadata were provided uncurated, with the amount varying by source and participant.

As regards this clone: Its specific antigen is unknown. Per-nucleotide qualities are absent, and no much larger clonotype sits a single base away.

Collaborating institutions collected whole blood in K2EDTA tubes following their own protocols. For TCRbeta analysis, collaborators shipped samples as frozen whole blood, isolated PBMCs, or DNA extracted from either of those sample types. TCRbeta CDR3 regions were amplified from genomic DNA by means of the immunoSEQ Assay, a bias-controlled multiplex PCR. Processing in the source paper ran as follows. Within the assay, amplification of reference gene primers was used to estimate how many nucleated cells each sample contained. To quantify the absolute abundance of each unique TCRbeta CDR3 rearrangement, sequence reads were collapsed and filtered. Productive Simpson clonality was computed per sample as the square root of Simpson's diversity index over productive rearrangements. The immuneACCESS repertoire file appears here via TCRdb, limited to in-frame rearrangements. These files lack a portion of the clones; in checked studies, under half of the deficit traces to unresolved V genes, and the cause of the others is not known. V and J calls and clone size come straight from that table; D and trimming were deduced from the DNA. Across this sample there are more than 200,000 clones, with about four fifths seen only once. The ten largest account for 7% to 10% of the sample.

The germline ends are 16 bases apart after V is trimmed by 0 bases and J by 5 bases. The CDR3 starts with the cysteine, ends with the phenylalanine, and has 16 residues. The CDR3 DNA has 48 bases and is translated from base 1. For CDR1 and CDR2, the germline V gene lists SGHRS and YFSETQ. Specimen: peripheral blood. The receptor was isolated from a woman aged 45 to 65 with acute or convalescent COVID-19. The chain couples TRBV5-1 to TRBJ2-3, with TRBD1 perhaps the D gene, on 5 matching bases. This receptor carries the CDR3 CASSLGRGRGGDTQYF. The DNA is as follows: TGCGCCAGCAGCTTGGGAAGGGGTAGAGGCGGAGATACGCAGTATTTT.